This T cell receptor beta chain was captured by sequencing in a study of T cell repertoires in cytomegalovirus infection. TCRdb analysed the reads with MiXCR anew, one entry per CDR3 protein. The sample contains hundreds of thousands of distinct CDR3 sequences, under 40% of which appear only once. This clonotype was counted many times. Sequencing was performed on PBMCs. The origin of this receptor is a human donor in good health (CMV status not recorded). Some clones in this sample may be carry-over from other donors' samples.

CDR3 coding DNA: TGTGCCAGCAGCTTAGGCGGGAACTATGGCTACACCTTC. Translating it yields CASSLGGNYGYTF. The chain uses TRBV7-2 and TRBJ1-2; D is ambiguous. This CDR3 comprises 13 residues. Trimming pared 1 base from V and 2 bases from J, leaving 5 bases between. Per germline, CDR1 SGHTA and CDR2 FQGNSA.